Below, 6 T cell receptor beta chains from the same sample are listed, as sequenced in a study of T cell changes during pregnancy in multiple sclerosis. This table comes from immunoSEQ multiplex PCR, and its TCRdb copy is limited to in-frame clones, with some not included. The sample carries approximately 47,000 clones, approximately 95% recorded once. The material sequenced was CD4+ T cells from peripheral blood mononuclear cells, taken in the first trimester of pregnancy. The receptors were gathered from a female donor with multiple sclerosis, enrolled in a pregnancy study.

V is TRBV7-3 and J is TRBJ2-2, with D perhaps matching TRBD1 (6 bases). This CDR3 spans 17 amino acids. Trimming pared 5 bases from V and 1 base from J, leaving 17 bases between. Germline V gives CDR1 SGHTA, CDR2 FQGTGA. The CDR3 protein is CASSPLPTGVNTGELFF. CDR3 bases: TGTGCCAGCAGCCCTCTCCCGACAGGCGTGAACACCGGGGAGCTGTTTTTT.

The chain employs TRBV15 and TRBJ1-4; a weak D match, TRBD1 (6 bases). Per germline, CDR1 LNHNV and CDR2 YYDKDF (reference sequence). The ends were cut back, 4 bases at V and 3 bases at J, with 12 bases in the middle. The CDR3 is made up of 15 amino acids. The CDR3 nucleotides are TGTGCCACCAGCACAAGCAGGGGTGCTAATGAAAAACTGTTTTTT. This gives the protein CATSTSRGANEKLFF.

Notes on this clone: At one of its ends the junction is not consistent with the germline gene, which may arise from a read error. CDR3 sequence: CASSSGGHNEQFF. Here the CDR3 DNA reads TGTGCTAGCAGCTCCGGGGGACACAATGAGCAGTTCTTC. The V call is TRBV7-7, the J call TRBJ2-1; D may be TRBD2 (6 bases). Germline CDR1 SSHAT, CDR2 FNYEAQ (reference sequence). The CDR3 covers 13 residues.

CDR3 region: CASSNPGGKNEKLFF. In nucleotides, the CDR3 is TGTGCCAGCAGTAACCCGGGGGGCAAGAATGAAAAACTGTTTTTT. The genes are TRBV6-5 and TRBJ1-4, with D possibly matching TRBD1 (6 bases). Trimming pared 5 bases from V and 5 bases from J, leaving 15 bases between. Germline V gene data show CDR1 as MNHEY and CDR2 as SVGAGI. The CDR3 is 15 residues long.

The chain uses TRBV18 and TRBJ1-1; possibly TRBD1 for D (6 bases). The CDR3 spans 13 residues. Looked up from germline, CDR1 is KGHSH and CDR2 is LQKENI. Trimming took 6 bases from V and 4 from J, leaving 12 bases between them. The CDR3 DNA reads as TGTGCCAGCTCCGGCCCCAGGGGCACTGAAGCTTTCTTT. This sequence encodes CASSGPRGTEAFF.

The chain is built from TRBV28 and TRBJ1-6; TRBD1 matches 8 bases. V was pared by 10 bases and J by 5 bases, with 13 bases of the junction left unmatched. Looked up from germline, CDR1 is MDHEN and CDR2 is SYDVKM. The CDR3 has 16 amino acids. CDR3 loop: CATWKGTGSNNSPLHF. Here the CDR3 DNA reads TGTGCCACGTGGAAAGGGACAGGTTCAAATAATTCACCCCTCCACTTT. Full variable domain (rest looked up from reference TRBV28 and TRBJ1-6): DVKVTQSSRYLVKRTGEKVFLECVQDMDHENMFWYRQDPGLGLRLIYFSYDVKMKEKGDIPEGYSVSREKKERFSLILESASTNQTSMYLCATWKGTGSNNSPLHFGNGTRLTVT.